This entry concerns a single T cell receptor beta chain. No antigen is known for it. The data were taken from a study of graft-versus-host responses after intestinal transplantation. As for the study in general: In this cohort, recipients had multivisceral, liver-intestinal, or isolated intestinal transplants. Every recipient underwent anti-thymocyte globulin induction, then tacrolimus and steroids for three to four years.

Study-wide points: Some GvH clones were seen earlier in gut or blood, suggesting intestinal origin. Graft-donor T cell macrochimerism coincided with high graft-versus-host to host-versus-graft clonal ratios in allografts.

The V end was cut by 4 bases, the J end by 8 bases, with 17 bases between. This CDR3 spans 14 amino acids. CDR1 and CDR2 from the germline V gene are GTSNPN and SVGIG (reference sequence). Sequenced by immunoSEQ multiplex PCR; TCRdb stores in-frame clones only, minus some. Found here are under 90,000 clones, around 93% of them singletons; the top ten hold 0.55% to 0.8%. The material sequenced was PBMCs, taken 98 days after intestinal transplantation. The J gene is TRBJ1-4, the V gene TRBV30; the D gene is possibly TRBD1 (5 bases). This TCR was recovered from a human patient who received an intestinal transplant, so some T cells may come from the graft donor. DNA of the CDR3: TGTGCCTGGAATCCCCGGGGGTTGGACGAAAAACTGTTTTTT. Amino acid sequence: CAWNPRGLDEKLFF. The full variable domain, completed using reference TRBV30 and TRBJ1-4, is SQTIHQWPATLVQPVGSPLSLECTVEGTSNPNLYWYRQAAGRGLQLLFYSVGIGQISSEVPQNLSASRPQDRQFILSSKKLLLSDSGFYLCAWNPRGLDEKLFFGSGTQLSVL.